A selection of T cell receptor beta chains follows, all from one sample in a study of blood T cell repertoires in COVID-19. Sequenced by immunoSEQ multiplex PCR; TCRdb stores in-frame clones only, minus some. The profile shows roughly 290,000 clones, more than 75% of them singletons. The sample was peripheral blood. These receptors were obtained from a woman in her twenties or thirties who had recovered from COVID-19. CDR3s include the opening cysteine and the closing phenylalanine or tryptophan. A D gene is named only where the DNA matches it firmly. The size of a clone is reported for some rows only, either as once, few or many, or as a class for expanded clones.

CDR3 protein	CDR3 DNA	clone size	D gene	V gene	J gene
CASSIGTSGRLEQYF	TGTGCCAGCAGTATCGGGACTAGCGGGAGACTCGAGCAGTACTTC	NA	TRBD2	TRBV28	TRBJ2-7
CASSDLDTYNEQFF	TGCGCCAGCAGTGACCTCGACACCTACAATGAGCAGTTCTTC	NA	NA	TRBV10-1	TRBJ2-1
CASSLSSAGGGEQYF	TGTGCCAGCAGTTTAAGTTCAGCGGGAGGGGGCGAGCAGTACTTC	NA	TRBD2	TRBV28	TRBJ2-7
CACQRLGPRELFF	TGTGCCTGCCAAAGGTTGGGGCCCCGGGAGCTGTTTTTT	NA	NA	TRBV30	TRBJ2-2
CASSLSFAGGRNEQFF	TGTGCCAGCAGCCTTTCGTTCGCGGGAGGGCGCAATGAGCAGTTCTTC	NA	TRBD2	TRBV5-4	TRBJ2-1
CASSISGASEAFF	TGTGCCAGTAGTATCTCTGGAGCGTCTGAAGCTTTCTTT	NA	NA	TRBV19	TRBJ1-1
CASSSNYYNSPLHF	TGTGCCAGCAGTTCCAACTATTATAATTCACCCCTCCACTTT	NA	NA	TRBV27	TRBJ1-6
CASSQERQVGNTIYF	TGTGCCAGCAGCCAAGAAAGGCAGGTTGGAAACACCATATATTTT	NA	NA	TRBV3-1/TRBV3-2	TRBJ1-3
CAWEGPGQGTNYGYTF	TGTGCCTGGGAGGGTCCGGGACAGGGAACTAACTATGGCTACACCTTC	NA	TRBD1	TRBV30	TRBJ1-2
CASSVGVTGGNEKLFF	TGTGCCAGCAGCGTAGGTGTGACAGGGGGGAATGAAAAACTGTTTTTT	NA	TRBD1	TRBV9	TRBJ1-4
CASRSQGAYGNTIYF	TGTGCCAGCAGATCTCAGGGGGCGTATGGAAACACCATATATTTT	NA	TRBD1	TRBV6-6	TRBJ1-3
CATSRDWGLDYGYTF	TGTGCCACCAGCAGAGATTGGGGGCTCGACTATGGCTACACCTTC	NA	NA	TRBV15	TRBJ1-2
CASSPTSGGGTDTQYF	TGTGCCAGCAGCCCTACTAGCGGGGGGGGAACAGATACGCAGTATTTT	once	TRBD2	TRBV7-9	TRBJ2-3
CASRPGENTEAFF	TGTGCCAGCAGGCCAGGGGAGAACACTGAAGCTTTCTTT	few	NA	TRBV6-4	TRBJ1-1